The 6 T cell receptor beta chains in this list originate from one sample, sequenced in a study of blood T cell repertoires in COVID-19. The repertoire was sequenced with immunoSEQ multiplex PCR; TCRdb's copy has only in-frame clones and lacks some. The sample yields over 70,000 clones, roughly 81% seen once. The sequenced sample was peripheral blood. These receptors came from a man aged 60 to 69 with COVID-19, enrolled during active disease.

This clone was seen once. The chain uses TRBV3-1 (or the pseudogene TRBV3-2) and TRBJ2-2; no clear D. Trimming removed 1 base at V and 6 bases at J, with 3 bases between. CDR1 and CDR2 (germline): LGHDT, YNNKEL (reference sequence). This CDR3 is 12 amino acids long. The chain's CDR3 is CASSQGAGELFF. The CDR3 nucleotides are TGTGCCAGCAGCCAAGGAGCCGGGGAGCTGTTTTTT.

The genes are TRBV28 and TRBJ2-4; perhaps TRBD1 as D (5 bases). The CDR3 consists of 13 residues. The germline V and J ends were trimmed by 8 bases and 15 bases, with 23 bases remaining between them. CDR1 is MDHEN, CDR2 SYDVKM, per germline. In DNA form, the CDR3 reads TGTGCCAGCGCTAAGACCGGCAGAAAAAGGGGGTACTTC. Translating gives CASAKTGRKRGYF.

The DNA for the CDR3 is TGTGCCAGCTCACAAAATCGGGACAGGGGGGACGGAAACACCATATATTTT. Protein product: CASSQNRDRGDGNTIYF. V and J are TRBV18 and TRBJ1-3; 11 positions agree with TRBD1. The V segment lost 4 bases and the J segment 4 bases; nucleotides outside the gene matches: 9. This CDR3 has 17 amino acids. CDR1 is KGHSH, CDR2 LQKENI, per germline.

V gene TRBV25-1 combines with J gene TRBJ1-2; weak D call: TRBD1 (5 bases). CDR3 length: 13 amino acids. V lost 6 bases and J lost 8, with 16 bases in between. CDR1 and CDR2 from the germline V gene are MGHDK and SYGVNS. This CDR3 is CASSPGGERGYTF. CDR3 in DNA: TGTGCCAGCAGCCCGGGAGGGGAAAGGGGCTACACCTTC.

CDR3 nucleotide sequence: TGTGCCAGCAGTCCCAGGCAAGGGGCCAACGTCCTGACTTTC. It translates to CASSPRQGANVLTF. This rearrangement joins TRBV6-5 to TRBJ2-6; D gene unclear. The CDR3 consists of 14 residues. With 5 bases removed from V and 4 bases from J, the gap between germline ends came to 9 bases. The germline gives CDR1 MNHEY, CDR2 SVGAGI.

The chain employs TRBV5-4 and TRBJ1-1; TRBD1 agrees at 8 bases. This CDR3 spans 15 amino acids. The V gene end was trimmed by 1 base and the J gene end by 4 bases; junction bases not matched to a gene: 6. Germline V gene lookup returns CDR1 SGHNT and CDR2 YYREEE (reference sequence). The DNA for the CDR3 is TGTGCCAGCAGCTTGAGGACAGGGTTGGGCACTGAAGCTTTCTTT. It specifies CASSLRTGLGTEAFF. Full variable domain (missing parts from reference TRBV5-4 and TRBJ1-1): ETGVTQSPTHLIKTRGQQVTLRCSSQSGHNTVSWYQQALGQGPQFIFQYYREEENGRGNFPPRFSGLQFPNYSSELNVNALELDDSALYLCASSLRTGLGTEAFFGQGTRLTVV.